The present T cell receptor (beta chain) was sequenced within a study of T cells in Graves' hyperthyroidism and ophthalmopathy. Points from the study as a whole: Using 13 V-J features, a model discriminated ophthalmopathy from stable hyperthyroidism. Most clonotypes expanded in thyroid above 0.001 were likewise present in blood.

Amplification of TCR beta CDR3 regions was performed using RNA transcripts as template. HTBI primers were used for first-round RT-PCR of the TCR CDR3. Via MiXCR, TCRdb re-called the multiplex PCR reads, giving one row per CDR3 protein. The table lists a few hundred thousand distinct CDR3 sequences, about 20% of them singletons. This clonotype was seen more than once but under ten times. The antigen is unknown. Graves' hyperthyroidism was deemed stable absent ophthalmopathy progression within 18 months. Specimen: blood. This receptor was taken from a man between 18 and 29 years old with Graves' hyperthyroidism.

The CDR3 DNA reads as TGTGCCAGCGGCGAGGGGGGTCTGAACACTGAAGCTTTCTTT. Protein product: CASGEGGLNTEAFF. This chain uses TRBV5-4 with TRBJ1-1; TRBD1 might be the D (6 bases). CDR3 size: 14 residues. Germline V CDR1 and CDR2: SGHNT, YYREEE (reference sequence). Trimming took 7 bases from V and 0 from J, leaving 13 bases between them.